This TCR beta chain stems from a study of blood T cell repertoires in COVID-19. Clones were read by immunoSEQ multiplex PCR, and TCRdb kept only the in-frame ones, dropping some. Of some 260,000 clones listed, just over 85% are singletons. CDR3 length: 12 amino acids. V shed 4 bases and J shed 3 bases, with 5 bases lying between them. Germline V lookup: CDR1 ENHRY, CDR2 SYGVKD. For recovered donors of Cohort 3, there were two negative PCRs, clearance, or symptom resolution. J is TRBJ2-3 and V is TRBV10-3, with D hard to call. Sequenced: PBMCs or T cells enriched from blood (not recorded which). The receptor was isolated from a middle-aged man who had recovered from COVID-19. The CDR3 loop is CAISVSTDTQYF. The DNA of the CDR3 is TGTGCCATCAGTGTTTCGACAGATACGCAGTATTTT.